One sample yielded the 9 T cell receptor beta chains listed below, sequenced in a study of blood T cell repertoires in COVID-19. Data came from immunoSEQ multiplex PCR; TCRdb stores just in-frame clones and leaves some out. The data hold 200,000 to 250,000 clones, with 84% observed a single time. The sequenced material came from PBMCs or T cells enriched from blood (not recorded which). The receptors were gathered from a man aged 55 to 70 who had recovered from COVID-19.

CDR3 DNA sequence: TGTGCCAGCAGTTACTTGGACAGTAATTCACCCCTCCACTTT. Protein product: CASSYLDSNSPLHF. The chain joins TRBV6-2 or TRBV6-3 to TRBJ1-6; D may be TRBD1 (6 bases). V was cut by 1 base and J by 6 bases, with 7 bases left in between. The V gene's germline CDR1 is MNHEY and CDR2 SVGEGT. The CDR3 has 14 amino acids.

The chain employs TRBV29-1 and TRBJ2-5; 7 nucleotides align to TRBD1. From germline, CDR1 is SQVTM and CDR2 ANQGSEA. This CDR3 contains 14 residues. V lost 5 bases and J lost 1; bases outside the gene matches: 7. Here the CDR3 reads CSVLPRDSQETQYF. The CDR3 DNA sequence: TGCAGCGTTTTACCCCGGGACAGCCAAGAGACCCAGTACTTC. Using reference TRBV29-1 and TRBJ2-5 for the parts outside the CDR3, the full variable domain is SAVISQKPSRDICQRGTSLTIQCQVDSQVTMMFWYRQQPGQSLTLIATANQGSEATYESGFVIDKFPISRPNLTFSTLTVSNMSPEDSSIYLCSVLPRDSQETQYFGPGTRLLVL.

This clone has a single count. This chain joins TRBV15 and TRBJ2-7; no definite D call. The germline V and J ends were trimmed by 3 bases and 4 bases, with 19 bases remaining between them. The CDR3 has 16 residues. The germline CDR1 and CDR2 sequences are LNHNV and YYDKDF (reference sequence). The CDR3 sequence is CATSRELTMEQYEQYF. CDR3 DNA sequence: TGTGCCACCAGCAGGGAATTAACCATGGAACAGTACGAGCAGTACTTC.

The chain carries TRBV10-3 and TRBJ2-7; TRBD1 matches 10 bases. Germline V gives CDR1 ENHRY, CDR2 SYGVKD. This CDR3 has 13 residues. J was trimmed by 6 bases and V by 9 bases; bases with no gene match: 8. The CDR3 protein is CAISRDRGFEQYF. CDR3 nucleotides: TGTGCCATTTCCCGGGACAGGGGTTTCGAGCAGTACTTC.

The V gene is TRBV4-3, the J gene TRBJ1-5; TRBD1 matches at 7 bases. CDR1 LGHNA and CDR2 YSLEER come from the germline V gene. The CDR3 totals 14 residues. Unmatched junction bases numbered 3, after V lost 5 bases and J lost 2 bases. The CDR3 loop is CASSLDRGNQPQHF. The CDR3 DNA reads TGCGCCAGCAGCTTAGACAGGGGCAATCAGCCCCAGCATTTT.

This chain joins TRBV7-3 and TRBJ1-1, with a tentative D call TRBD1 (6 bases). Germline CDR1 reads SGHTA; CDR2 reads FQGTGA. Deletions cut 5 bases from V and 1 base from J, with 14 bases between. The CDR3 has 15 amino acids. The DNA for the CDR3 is TGTGCCAGCAGCCCCCTAGGGACACCGAACACTGAAGCTTTCTTT. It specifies CASSPLGTPNTEAFF.

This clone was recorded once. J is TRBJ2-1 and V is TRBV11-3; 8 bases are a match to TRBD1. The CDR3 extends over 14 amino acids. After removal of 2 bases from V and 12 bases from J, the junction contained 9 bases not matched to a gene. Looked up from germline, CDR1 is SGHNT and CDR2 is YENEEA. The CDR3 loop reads CASSLFATGALQFF. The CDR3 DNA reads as TGTGCCAGCAGCTTATTCGCGACAGGGGCTTTGCAGTTCTTC.

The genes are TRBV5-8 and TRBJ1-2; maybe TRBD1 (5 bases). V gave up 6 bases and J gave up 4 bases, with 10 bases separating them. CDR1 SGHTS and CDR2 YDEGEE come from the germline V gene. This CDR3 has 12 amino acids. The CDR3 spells CASNQGPYGYTF. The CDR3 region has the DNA TGTGCCAGCAACCAGGGCCCCTATGGCTACACCTTC.

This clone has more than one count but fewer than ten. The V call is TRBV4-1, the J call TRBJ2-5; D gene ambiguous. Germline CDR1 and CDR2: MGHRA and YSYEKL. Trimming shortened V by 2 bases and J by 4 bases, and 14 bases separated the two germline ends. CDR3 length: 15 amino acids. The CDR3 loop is CASSQLGGIGETQYF. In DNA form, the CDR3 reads TGCGCCAGCAGCCAACTAGGCGGAATCGGAGAGACCCAGTACTTC.